Described below is a single T cell receptor (beta chain) sequence and its context. Profiled with immunoSEQ multiplex PCR; TCRdb holds only in-frame clones, not every one. The sample gives about 290,000 clones, around four fifths of which show up once; about 4% is in the top ten. The data belong to a study of blood T cell repertoires in COVID-19. Whole-study context: The origin of the acute and convalescent COVID-19 samples was the United States, Italy and Spain. Nucleic acid was either cDNA or gDNA, and it came from T cells, B-cell-depleted T cells, or PBMCs.

Germline V gene lookup returns CDR1 SGDLS and CDR2 YYNGEE. Trimming removed 0 bases at V and 6 bases at J, with 13 bases between. There are 14 residues in the CDR3. The specimen sequenced was peripheral blood. This chain connects TRBV9 to TRBJ2-7; D gene uncertain. This receptor was identified in a woman aged 45-59 years with active or convalescent COVID-19. The CDR3, as DNA: TGTGCCAGCAGCGTAGACTCTAGGCCTCTCGAGCAGTACTTC. Protein sequence: CASSVDSRPLEQYF. The full variable domain, rest sourced from reference TRBV9 and TRBJ2-7, is DSGVTQTPKHLITATGQRVTLRCSPRSGDLSVYWYQQSLDQGLQFLIQYYNGEERAKGNILERFSAQQFPDLHSELNLSSLELGDSALYFCASSVDSRPLEQYFGPGTRLTVT.